The 4 T cell receptor beta chains below all came from one sample that was sequenced in a study of neurological immune-mediated disorders. TCRdb re-called the 5' RACE reads with MiXCR, one entry per CDR3 protein. The sample yields about 30,000 distinct CDR3 sequences, roughly 15% seen once. What was sequenced was PBMCs. These receptors all stem from a man aged 70 or older in good health.

This clonotype showed up many times. This chain joins TRBV9 and TRBJ2-3; the D call may be TRBD1 or TRBD2 (5 bases each). V was pared by 0 bases and J by 6 bases, with 11 bases between. The CDR3 extends over 14 amino acids. From germline, CDR1 is SGDLS and CDR2 YYNGEE. The CDR3 DNA is TGTGCCAGCAGCGTAGGGGGGTCAGTGGATACGCAGTATTTT. It is translated as CASSVGGSVDTQYF.

The V call is TRBV24-1, the J call TRBJ2-1; 9 nucleotides line up with TRBD2. Germline V lookup: CDR1 KGHDR, CDR2 SFDVKD. The junction had 9 bases not matched to a gene; V was cut back by 6 bases and J by 7 bases. The CDR3 consists of 15 residues. The CDR3 region is CATSYPRAGGNEQFF. The CDR3 DNA follows: TGTGCCACCAGTTACCCCCGCGCGGGGGGGAATGAGCAGTTCTTC.

To note about this clonotype: This may come from a read error, since a much larger clone is one base off. V gene TRBV7-2 combines with J gene TRBJ2-5; D may correspond to TRBD1 or TRBD2 (5 bases each). Per germline, CDR1 SGHTA and CDR2 FQGNSA. CDR3 length equals 14 residues. CDR3: CASRRPGAGETKYF. The DNA of the CDR3 is TGTGCCAGCAGACGACCCGGGGCTGGCGAGACCAAGTACTTC.

In its sample, this clonotype was seen many times. In DNA form, the CDR3 reads TGTGCCAGTAGTATACAGGGTACGAACACTGAAGCTTTCTTT. It is translated as CASSIQGTNTEAFF. The chain combines TRBV19 with TRBJ1-1; D possibly corresponds to TRBD1 (5 bases). Trimming pared 2 bases from V and 1 base from J, leaving 8 bases between. Germline CDR1 LNHDA, CDR2 SQIVND (reference sequence). CDR3 length: 14 amino acids.